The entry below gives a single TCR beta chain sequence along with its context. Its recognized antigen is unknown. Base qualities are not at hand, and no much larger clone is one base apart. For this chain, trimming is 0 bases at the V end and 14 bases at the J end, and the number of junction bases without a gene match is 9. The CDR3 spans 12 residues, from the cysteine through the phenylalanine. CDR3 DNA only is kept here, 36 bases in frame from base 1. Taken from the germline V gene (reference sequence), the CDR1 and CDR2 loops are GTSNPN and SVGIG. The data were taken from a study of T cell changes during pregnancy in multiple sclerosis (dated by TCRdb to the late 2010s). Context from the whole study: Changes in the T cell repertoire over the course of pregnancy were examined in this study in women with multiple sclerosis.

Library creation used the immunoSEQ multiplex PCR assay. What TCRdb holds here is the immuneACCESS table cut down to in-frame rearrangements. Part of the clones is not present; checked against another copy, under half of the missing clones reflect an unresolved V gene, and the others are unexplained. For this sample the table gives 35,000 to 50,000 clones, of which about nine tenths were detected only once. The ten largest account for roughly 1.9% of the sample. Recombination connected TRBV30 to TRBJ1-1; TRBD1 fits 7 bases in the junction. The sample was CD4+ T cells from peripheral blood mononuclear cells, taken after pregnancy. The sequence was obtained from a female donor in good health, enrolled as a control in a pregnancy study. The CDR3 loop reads CAWSVPGQPLFF. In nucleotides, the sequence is TGTGCCTGGAGTGTTCCGGGACAGCCCCTCTTCTTT.